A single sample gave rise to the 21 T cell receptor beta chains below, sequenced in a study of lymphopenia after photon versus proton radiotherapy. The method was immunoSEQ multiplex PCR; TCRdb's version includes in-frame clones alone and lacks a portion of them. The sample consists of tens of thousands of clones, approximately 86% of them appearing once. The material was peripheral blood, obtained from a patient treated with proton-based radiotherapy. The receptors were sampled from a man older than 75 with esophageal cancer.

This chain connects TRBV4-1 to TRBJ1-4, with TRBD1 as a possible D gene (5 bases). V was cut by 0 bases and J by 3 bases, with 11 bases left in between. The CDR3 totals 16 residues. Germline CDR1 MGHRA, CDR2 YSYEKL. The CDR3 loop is CASSQDFGAPNEKLFF. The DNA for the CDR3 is TGCGCCAGCAGCCAAGATTTCGGGGCCCCTAATGAAAAACTGTTTTTT.

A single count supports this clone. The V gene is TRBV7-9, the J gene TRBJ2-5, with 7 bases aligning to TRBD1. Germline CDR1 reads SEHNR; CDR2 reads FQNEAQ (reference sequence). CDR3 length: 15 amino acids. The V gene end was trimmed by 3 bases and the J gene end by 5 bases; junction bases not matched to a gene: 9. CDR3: CASSFQGGLGETQYF. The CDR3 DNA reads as TGTGCCAGCAGCTTCCAAGGGGGCTTGGGCGAGACCCAGTACTTC.

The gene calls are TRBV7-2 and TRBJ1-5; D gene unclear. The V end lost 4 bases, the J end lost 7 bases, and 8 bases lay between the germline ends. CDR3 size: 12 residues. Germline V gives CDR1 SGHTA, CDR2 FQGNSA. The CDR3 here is CASSSLTQPQHF. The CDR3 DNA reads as TGTGCCAGCAGCTCCCTGACACAGCCCCAGCATTTT.

This chain's CDR3 is CASSQDDRFSNQPQHF. As DNA, the CDR3 is TGCGCCAGCAGCCAAGATGACAGATTTAGCAATCAGCCCCAGCATTTT. The V call is TRBV4-1, the J call TRBJ1-5; TRBD1 is a possible D gene (5 bases). The CDR3 consists of 16 residues. Trimming pared 0 bases from V and 0 bases from J, leaving 9 bases between. Germline V gives CDR1 MGHRA, CDR2 YSYEKL.

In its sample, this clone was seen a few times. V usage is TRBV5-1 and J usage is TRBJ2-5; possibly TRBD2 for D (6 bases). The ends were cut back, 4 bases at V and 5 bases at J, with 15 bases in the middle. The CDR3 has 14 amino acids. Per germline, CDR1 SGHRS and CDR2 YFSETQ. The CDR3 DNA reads TGCGCCAGCAGCCAGGGAGGCGGGGTTGAGACCCAGTACTTC. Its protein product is CASSQGGGVETQYF.

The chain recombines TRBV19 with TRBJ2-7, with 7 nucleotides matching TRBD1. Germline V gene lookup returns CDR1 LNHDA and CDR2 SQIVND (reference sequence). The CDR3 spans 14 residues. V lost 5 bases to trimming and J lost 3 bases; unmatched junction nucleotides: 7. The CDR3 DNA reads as TGTGCCAGTAGTTACCGGGACAGAGACTACGAGCAGTACTTC. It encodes CASSYRDRDYEQYF.

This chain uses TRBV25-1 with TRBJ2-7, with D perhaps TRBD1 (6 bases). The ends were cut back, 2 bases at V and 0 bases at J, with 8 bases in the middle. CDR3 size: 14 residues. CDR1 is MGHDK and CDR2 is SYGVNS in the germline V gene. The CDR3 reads CASSEPRGSYEQYF. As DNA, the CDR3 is TGTGCCAGCAGTGAACCCAGGGGCTCCTACGAGCAGTACTTC.

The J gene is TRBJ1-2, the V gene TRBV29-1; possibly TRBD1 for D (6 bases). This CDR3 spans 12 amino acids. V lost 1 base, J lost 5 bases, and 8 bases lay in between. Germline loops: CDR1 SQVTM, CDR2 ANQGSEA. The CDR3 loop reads CSVEVGGYGYTF. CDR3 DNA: TGCAGCGTTGAAGTAGGGGGTTATGGCTACACCTTC.

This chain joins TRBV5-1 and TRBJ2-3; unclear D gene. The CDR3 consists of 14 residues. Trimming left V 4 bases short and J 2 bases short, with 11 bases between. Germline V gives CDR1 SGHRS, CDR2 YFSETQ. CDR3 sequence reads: CASSLGSNTDTQYF. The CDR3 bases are TGCGCCAGCAGCCTAGGGTCCAACACAGATACGCAGTATTTT.

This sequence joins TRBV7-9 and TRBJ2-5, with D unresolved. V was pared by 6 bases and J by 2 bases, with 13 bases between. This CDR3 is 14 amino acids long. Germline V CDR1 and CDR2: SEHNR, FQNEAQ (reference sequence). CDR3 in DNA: TGTGCCAGCAGGGTCGTCCAGGCACAAGAGACCCAGTACTTC. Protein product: CASRVVQAQETQYF.

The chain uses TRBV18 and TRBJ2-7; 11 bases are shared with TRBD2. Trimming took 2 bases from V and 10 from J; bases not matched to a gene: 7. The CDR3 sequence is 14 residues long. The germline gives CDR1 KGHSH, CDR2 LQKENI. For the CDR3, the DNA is TGTGCCAGCTCACCATCGGGACTAGCGGCACCACAGTACTTC. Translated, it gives CASSPSGLAAPQYF.

CDR3 amino acids: CASSRNRGAGTDTQYF. The DNA for the CDR3 is TGTGCCAGCTCCCGAAACAGGGGCGCTGGCACAGATACGCAGTATTTT. The gene calls are TRBV18 and TRBJ2-3; 7 bases are a match to TRBD1. V lost 6 bases, J lost 1 base, and 10 bases stayed unmatched. Germline V gene lookup returns CDR1 KGHSH and CDR2 LQKENI. The CDR3 spans 16 residues. Full variable domain (remainder filled in from reference TRBV18 and TRBJ2-3): NAGVMQNPRHLVRRRGQEARLRCSPMKGHSHVYWYRQLPEEGLKFMVYLQKENIIDESGMPKERFSAEFPKEGPSILRIQQVVRGDSAAYFCASSRNRGAGTDTQYFGPGTRLTVL.

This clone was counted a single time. The CDR3 DNA reads as TGTGCCAGCAGTAGCGGGGCTGCCAAAAACATTCAGTACTTC. Its translation is CASSSGAAKNIQYF. This chain connects TRBV5-5 to TRBJ2-4; 8 positions agree with TRBD2. CDR3 size: 14 residues. The ends lost 5 bases at V and 1 base at J; junction bases unmatched: 2. Per the germline V gene, CDR1 is SGHKS and CDR2 is YYEKEE (reference sequence).

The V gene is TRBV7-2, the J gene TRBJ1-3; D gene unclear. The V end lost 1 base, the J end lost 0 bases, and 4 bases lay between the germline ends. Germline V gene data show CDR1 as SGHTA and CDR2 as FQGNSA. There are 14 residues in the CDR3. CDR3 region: CASSLDGSGNTIYF. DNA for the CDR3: TGTGCCAGCAGCTTAGACGGCTCTGGAAACACCATATATTTT.

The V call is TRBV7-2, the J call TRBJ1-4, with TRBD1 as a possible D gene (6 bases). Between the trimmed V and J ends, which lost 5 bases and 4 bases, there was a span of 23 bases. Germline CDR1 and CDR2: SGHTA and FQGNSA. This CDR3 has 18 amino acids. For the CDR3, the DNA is TGTGCCAGCAGCCTGGGGACATCCGCCCGCATCAGTAATGAAAAACTGTTTTTT. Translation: CASSLGTSARISNEKLFF. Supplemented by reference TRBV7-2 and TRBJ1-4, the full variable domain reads GAGVSQSPSNKVTEKGKDVELRCDPISGHTALYWYRQSLGQGLEFLIYFQGNSAPDKSGLPSDRFSAERTGGSVSTLTIQRTQQEDSAVYLCASSLGTSARISNEKLFFGSGTQLSVL.

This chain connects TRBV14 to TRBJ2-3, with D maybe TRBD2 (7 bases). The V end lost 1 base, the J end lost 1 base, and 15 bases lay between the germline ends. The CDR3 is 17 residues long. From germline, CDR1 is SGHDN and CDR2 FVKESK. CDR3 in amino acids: CASSQVARGGRTDTQYF. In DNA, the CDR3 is TGTGCCAGCAGCCAAGTTGCGAGGGGGGGACGCACAGATACGCAGTATTTT. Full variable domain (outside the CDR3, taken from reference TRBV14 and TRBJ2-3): EAGVTQFPSHSVIEKGQTVTLRCDPISGHDNLYWYRRVMGKEIKFLLHFVKESKQDESGMPNNRFLAERTGGTYSTLKVQPAELEDSGVYFCASSQVARGGRTDTQYFGPGTRLTVL.

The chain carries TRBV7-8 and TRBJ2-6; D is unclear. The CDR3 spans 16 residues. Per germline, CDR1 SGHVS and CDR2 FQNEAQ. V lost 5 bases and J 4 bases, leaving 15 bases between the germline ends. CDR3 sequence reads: CASSPSTKSGANVLTF. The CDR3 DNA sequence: TGTGCCAGCAGCCCCTCTACTAAGAGCGGGGCCAACGTCCTGACTTTC.

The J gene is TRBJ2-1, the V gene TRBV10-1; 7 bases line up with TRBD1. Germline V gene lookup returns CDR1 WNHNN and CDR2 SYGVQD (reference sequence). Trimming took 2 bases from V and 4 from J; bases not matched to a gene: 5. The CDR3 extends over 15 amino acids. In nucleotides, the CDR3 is TGCGCCAGCAGTGAGACCCAGGGGGTTTACAATGAGCAGTTCTTC. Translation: CASSETQGVYNEQFF.

CDR3 coding DNA: TGTGCCAGCAGCTTATTAGCGGTGGAGACCCAGTACTTC. The encoded protein is CASSLLAVETQYF. The chain uses TRBV7-6 and TRBJ2-5; tentative D call: TRBD2 (6 bases). Looked up from germline, CDR1 is SGHVS and CDR2 is FNYEAQ. The CDR3 contains 13 residues. Trimming cost V 2 bases and J 5 bases, with 9 bases left between them.

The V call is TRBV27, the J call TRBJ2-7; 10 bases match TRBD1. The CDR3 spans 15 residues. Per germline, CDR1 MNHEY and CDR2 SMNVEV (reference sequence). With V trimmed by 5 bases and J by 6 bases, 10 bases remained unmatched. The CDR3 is CASSPSGQGFREQYF. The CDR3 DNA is TGTGCCAGCAGTCCCTCGGGACAGGGGTTTCGCGAGCAGTACTTC.

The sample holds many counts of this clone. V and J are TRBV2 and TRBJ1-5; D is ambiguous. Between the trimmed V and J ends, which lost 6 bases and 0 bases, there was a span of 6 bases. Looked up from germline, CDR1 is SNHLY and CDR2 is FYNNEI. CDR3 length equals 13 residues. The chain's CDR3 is CASRDNSNQPQHF. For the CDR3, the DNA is TGTGCCAGCAGAGATAATAGCAATCAGCCCCAGCATTTT.